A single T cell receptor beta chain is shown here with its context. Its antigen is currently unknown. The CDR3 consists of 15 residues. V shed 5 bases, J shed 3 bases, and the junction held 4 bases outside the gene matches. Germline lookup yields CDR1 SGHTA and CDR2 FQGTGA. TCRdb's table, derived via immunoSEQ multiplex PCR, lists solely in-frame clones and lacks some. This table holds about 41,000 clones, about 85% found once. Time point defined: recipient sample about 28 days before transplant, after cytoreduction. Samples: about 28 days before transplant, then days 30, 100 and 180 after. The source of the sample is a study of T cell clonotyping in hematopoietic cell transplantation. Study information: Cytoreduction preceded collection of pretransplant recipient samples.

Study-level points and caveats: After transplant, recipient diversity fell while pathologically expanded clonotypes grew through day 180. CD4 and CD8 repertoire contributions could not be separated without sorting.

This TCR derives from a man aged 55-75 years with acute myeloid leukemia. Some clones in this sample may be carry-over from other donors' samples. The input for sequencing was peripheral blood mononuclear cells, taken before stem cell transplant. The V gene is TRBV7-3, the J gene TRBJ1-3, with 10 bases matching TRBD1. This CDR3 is CASSRQGAIGNTIYF. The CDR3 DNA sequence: TGTGCCAGCAGCCGACAGGGGGCGATTGGAAACACCATATATTTT.